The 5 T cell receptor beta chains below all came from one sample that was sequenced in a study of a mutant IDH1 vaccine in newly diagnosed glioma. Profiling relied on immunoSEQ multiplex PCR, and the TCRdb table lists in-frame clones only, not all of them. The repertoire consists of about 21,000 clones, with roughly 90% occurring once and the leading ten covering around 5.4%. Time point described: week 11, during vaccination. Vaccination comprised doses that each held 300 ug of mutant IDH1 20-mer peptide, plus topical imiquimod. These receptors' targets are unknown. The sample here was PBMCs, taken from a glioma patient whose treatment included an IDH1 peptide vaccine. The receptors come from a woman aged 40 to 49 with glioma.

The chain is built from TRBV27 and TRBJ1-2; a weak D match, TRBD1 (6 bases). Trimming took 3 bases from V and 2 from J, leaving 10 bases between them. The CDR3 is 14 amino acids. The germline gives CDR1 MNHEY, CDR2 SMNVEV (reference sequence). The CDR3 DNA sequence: TGTGCCAGCAGTTTGAAGGGGGGAAACTATGGCTACACCTTC. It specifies CASSLKGGNYGYTF.

CDR3 amino acids: CASSSGVYSNQPQHF. Written as DNA, the CDR3 is TGTGCCAGCAGCTCCGGGGTTTATAGCAATCAGCCCCAGCATTTT. The gene calls are TRBV7-2 and TRBJ1-5, with D unclear. CDR1 SGHTA and CDR2 FQGNSA come from the germline V gene. With 4 bases removed from V and 0 bases from J, the gap between germline ends came to 10 bases. The CDR3 runs to 15 residues.

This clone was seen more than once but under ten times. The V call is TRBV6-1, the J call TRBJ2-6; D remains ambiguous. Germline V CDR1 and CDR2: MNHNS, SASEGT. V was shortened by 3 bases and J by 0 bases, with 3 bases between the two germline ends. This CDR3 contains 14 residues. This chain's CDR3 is CASSDFSGANVLTF. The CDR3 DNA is TGTGCCAGCAGTGATTTCTCTGGGGCCAACGTCCTGACTTTC.

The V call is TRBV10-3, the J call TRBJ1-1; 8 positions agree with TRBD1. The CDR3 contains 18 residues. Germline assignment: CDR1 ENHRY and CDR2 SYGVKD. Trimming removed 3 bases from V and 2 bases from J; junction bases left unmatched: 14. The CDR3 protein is CAISEGQGRIRTNTEAFF. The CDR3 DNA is TGTGCCATCAGTGAAGGACAGGGTCGGATTCGGACCAACACTGAAGCTTTCTTT.

The chain's CDR3 is CATRRQALSNQPQHF. In nucleotides, the CDR3 is TGTGCCACCCGCCGACAGGCACTTAGCAATCAGCCCCAGCATTTT. This rearrangement joins TRBV6-1 to TRBJ1-5; possible D gene TRBD1, 6 bases. The CDR3 contains 15 residues. Germline values: CDR1 MNHNS, CDR2 SASEGT. Trimming stripped 10 bases from V and 0 bases from J, with 16 bases between.